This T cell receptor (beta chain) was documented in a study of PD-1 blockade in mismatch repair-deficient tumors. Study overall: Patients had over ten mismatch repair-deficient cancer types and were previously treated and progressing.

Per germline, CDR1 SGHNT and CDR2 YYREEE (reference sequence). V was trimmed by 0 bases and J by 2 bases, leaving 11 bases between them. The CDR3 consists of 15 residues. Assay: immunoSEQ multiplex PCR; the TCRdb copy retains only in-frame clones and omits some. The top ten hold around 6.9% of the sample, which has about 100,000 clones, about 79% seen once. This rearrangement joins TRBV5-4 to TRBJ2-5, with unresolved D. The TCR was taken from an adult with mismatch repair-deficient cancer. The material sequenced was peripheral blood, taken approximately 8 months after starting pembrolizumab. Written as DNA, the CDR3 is TGTGCCAGCAGCTTGGATCGTTTCTGGCAAGAGACCCAGTACTTC. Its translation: CASSLDRFWQETQYF. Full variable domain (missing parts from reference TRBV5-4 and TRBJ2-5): ETGVTQSPTHLIKTRGQQVTLRCSSQSGHNTVSWYQQALGQGPQFIFQYYREEENGRGNFPPRFSGLQFPNYSSELNVNALELDDSALYLCASSLDRFWQETQYFGPGTRLLVL.